The subject of this entry is one TCR beta chain. The antigen remains unidentified. A read error may explain this, as a much larger clone is one base away. The data are from a study of early T cells in non-severe SARS-CoV-2 infection. As for the study in general: Unsorted whole-blood RNA was sequenced in bulk, leaving chains unpaired. Study findings and constraints: The VDJdb matching leaned toward anti-spike CD8 responses and overlooked private and CD4 specificities.

Researchers tagged individual cDNA molecules with unique molecular identifiers. MiXCR was run by TCRdb on the 5' RACE reads, yielding one entry per CDR3 protein. The data show about 25,000 distinct CDR3 sequences, about 4.5% seen once. The CDR3 loop spans 15 amino acids. Per the germline V gene, CDR1 is KGHSH and CDR2 is LQKENI. Trimming cost V 4 bases and J 8 bases, with 18 bases left between them. The sequence came from an adult who was a healthcare worker with PCR-confirmed SARS-CoV-2 infection or an uninfected control (not recorded which). Sequencing was carried out using whole blood. V usage is TRBV18 and J usage is TRBJ2-1; possible D gene TRBD1, 7 bases. The CDR3 bases are TGTGCCAGCTCACTGGCCAGGGGGGTGTCGGATGAGCAGTTCTTC. Encoded protein: CASSLARGVSDEQFF.